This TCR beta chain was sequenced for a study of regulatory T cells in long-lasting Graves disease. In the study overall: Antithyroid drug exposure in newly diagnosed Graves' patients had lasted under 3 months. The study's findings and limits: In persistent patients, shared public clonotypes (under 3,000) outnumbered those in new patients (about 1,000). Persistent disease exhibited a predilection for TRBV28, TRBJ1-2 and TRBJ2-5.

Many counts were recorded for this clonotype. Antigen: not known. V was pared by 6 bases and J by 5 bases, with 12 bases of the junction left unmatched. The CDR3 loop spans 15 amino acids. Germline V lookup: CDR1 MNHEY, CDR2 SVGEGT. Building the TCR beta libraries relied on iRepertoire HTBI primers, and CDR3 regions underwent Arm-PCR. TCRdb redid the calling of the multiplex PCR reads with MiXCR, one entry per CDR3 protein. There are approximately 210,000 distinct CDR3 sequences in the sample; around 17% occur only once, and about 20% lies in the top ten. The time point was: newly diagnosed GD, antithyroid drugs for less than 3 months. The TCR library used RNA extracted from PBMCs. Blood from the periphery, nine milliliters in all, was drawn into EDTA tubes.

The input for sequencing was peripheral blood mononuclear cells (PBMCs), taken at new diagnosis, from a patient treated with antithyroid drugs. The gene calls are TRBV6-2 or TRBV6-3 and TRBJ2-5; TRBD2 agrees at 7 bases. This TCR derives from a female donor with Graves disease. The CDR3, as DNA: TGTGCCAGCAGCCTCTCTAGCGGAGGCGGGGAGACCCAGTACTTC. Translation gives CASSLSSGGGETQYF.